Here is one T cell receptor (beta chain) with its context. This record belongs to a study of blood T cell repertoires in COVID-19. Study details: The samples span acute and convalescent COVID-19 from the United States, Italy and Spain. PBMCs, B-cell-depleted T cells, or T cells provided the cDNA or gDNA that made up the material.

This CDR3 contains 13 residues. Trimming took off 3 bases at V and 7 bases at J, with 13 bases between the two ends. Looked up from germline, CDR1 is LGHNA and CDR2 is YSLEER. In the source study's methods: From reference gene primer amplification, estimates of nucleated cell counts were derived. This table comes from immunoSEQ multiplex PCR, and its TCRdb copy is limited to in-frame clones, with some not included. The V and J calls and clone size come from that table; D and trimming were worked out from the DNA. Of more than 200,000 clones listed, about 86% are singletons. The receptor was derived from a man under 40 with active or convalescent COVID-19. Sequencing used peripheral blood. V gene TRBV4-3 combines with J gene TRBJ2-7; D is possibly TRBD1 (6 bases). CDR3 region: CASSHSRDREQYF. CDR3 nucleotide sequence: TGCGCCAGCAGCCACTCCCGAGACAGGGAGCAGTACTTC.